The following is a T cell receptor beta chain sequence with its context. These data originate in a study of control samples from healthy donors and cancer patients. Data came from immunoSEQ multiplex PCR; TCRdb stores just in-frame clones and leaves some out. The table lists approximately 230,000 clones, about four fifths of them singletons. The CDR3 is made up of 14 amino acids. V was clipped by 4 bases and J by 4 bases; unmatched bases: 4. Germline V CDR1 and CDR2: SQVTM, ANQGSEA. The V call is TRBV29-1, the J call TRBJ1-2, with 12 bases fitting TRBD1. Input material: PBMCs. This TCR was sampled from a woman in her sixties with lung cancer. CDR3 nucleotide sequence: TGCAGCGTTGCCGGGACAGGGGGCGCCTATGGCTACACCTTC. Its protein product is CSVAGTGGAYGYTF.